The source of this T cell receptor beta chain is a study of vaccination and CD4 T cells after COVID-19. Study summary: The post-COVID sampling time was a median about 95 days after diagnosis, ranging from 35 to 161.

On this clonotype: Its antigen is not identified.

The time point denotes: late sampling 161 to 241 days after vaccination in a few convalescent patients. The sample's treatment: approximately nine-day PBMC culture with coronavirus spike peptide pools or control peptides (ViraFEST assay). With the Oncomine TCR Beta short-read assay, DNA from cultured CD4+ T cells was sequenced. Each CDR3 protein is one row after TCRdb ran MiXCR on the PCR reads. The data hold 15,000 to 20,000 distinct CDR3 sequences, with about 45% observed a single time. Sample: CD4+ T cells from blood, cultured in vitro, taken about 7 months after SARS-CoV-2 vaccination. The origin of this receptor is a human donor who had recovered from COVID-19.

The CDR3 region is CASSLSAEPSGETQYF. CDR3 sequence (DNA): TGTGCCAGCAGTTTGTCAGCGGAACCGTCGGGAGAGACCCAGTACTTC. The chain links TRBV27 to TRBJ2-5, with a weak D call TRBD2 (5 bases). The CDR3 runs 16 residues. Germline-derived CDR1 and CDR2 are MNHEY and SMNVEV (reference sequence). Trimming removed 3 bases from V and 4 bases from J, with 18 bases in between.